This T cell receptor beta chain emerged from a study of T-cell reconstitution after alpha-beta-depleted transplantation in children. This clonotype has more than one count but fewer than ten. Molecular barcoding with unique molecular identifiers was used for the TCRbeta library. Via MiXCR, TCRdb re-called the PCR reads, giving one row per CDR3 protein. The repertoire includes under 750,000 distinct CDR3 sequences, 23% of them detected once, and around 14% sits in the top ten. V gave up 1 base and J gave up 4 bases; unmatched junction bases: 5. The length of the CDR3 is 16 residues. In germline, CDR1 is SGHRS, CDR2 YFSETQ.

The chain links TRBV5-1 to TRBJ2-6, with 7 bases lining up with TRBD1. The sample was PBMCs, mostly from graft donor cells, taken 360 days after TCRalphabeta/CD19-depleted stem cell transplant. The sequence derives from a boy less than two years old who had a stem cell transplant for acute myeloid leukemia, so the T cells may come from the graft donor. The CDR3 bases are TGCGCCAGCAGCTTGTTTACAGGGGTAGGGGCCAACGTCCTGACTTTC. It codes for CASSLFTGVGANVLTF.